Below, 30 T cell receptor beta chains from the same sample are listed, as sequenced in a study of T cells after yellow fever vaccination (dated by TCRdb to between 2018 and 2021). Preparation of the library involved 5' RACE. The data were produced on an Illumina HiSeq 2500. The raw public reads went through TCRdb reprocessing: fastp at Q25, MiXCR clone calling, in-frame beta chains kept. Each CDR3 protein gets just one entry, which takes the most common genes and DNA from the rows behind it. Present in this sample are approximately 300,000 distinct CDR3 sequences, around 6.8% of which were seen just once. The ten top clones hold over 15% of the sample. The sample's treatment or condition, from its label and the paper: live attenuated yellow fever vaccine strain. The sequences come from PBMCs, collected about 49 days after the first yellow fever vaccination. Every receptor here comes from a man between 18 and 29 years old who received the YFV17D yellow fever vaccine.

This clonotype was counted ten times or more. CDR3 coding DNA: TGTGCCAGCAGTTTCTGGACTAGCGGGGGGGCCTACAATGAGCAGTTCTTC. Its protein product is CASSFWTSGGAYNEQFF. The chain links TRBV27 to TRBJ2-1; TRBD2 matches 15 bases. The V segment lost 3 bases and the J segment 2 bases; nucleotides outside the gene matches: 2. The CDR3 has 17 residues. Germline CDR1 is MNHEY and CDR2 is SMNVEV (reference sequence).

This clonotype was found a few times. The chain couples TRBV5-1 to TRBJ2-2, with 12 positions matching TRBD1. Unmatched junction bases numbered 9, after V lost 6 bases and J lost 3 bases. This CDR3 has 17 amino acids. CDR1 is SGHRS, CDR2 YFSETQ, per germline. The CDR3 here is CASITGTGGADTGELFF. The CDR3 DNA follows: TGCGCCAGCATTACCGGGACAGGGGGCGCCGACACCGGGGAGCTGTTTTTT. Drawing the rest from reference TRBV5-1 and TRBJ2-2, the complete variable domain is KAGVTQTPRYLIKTRGQQVTLSCSPISGHRSVSWYQQTPGQGLQFLFEYFSETQRNKGNFPGRFSGRQFSNSRSEMNVSTLELGDSALYLCASITGTGGADTGELFFGEGSRLTVL.

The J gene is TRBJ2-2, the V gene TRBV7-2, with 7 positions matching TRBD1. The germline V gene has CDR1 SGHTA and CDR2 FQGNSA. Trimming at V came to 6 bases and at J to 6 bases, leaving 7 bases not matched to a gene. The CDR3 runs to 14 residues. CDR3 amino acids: CASSRTGTAGELFF. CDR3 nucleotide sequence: TGTGCCAGCAGTCGGACAGGTACAGCCGGGGAGCTGTTTTTT.

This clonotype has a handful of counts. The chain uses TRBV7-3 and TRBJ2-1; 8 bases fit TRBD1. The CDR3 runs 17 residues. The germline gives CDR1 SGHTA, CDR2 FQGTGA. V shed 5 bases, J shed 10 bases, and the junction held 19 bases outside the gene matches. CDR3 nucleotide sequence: TGTGCCAGCAGCACAAGAGGCGACAGGGGCCGCGGAGACGAGCAGTTCTTC. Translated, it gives CASSTRGDRGRGDEQFF.

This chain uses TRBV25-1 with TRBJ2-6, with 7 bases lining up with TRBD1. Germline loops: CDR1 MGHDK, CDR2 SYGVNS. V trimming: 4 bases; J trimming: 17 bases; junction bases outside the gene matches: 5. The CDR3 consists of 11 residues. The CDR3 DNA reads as TGTGCCAGCAGTGCTATCAGGGGGATGACTTTC. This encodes CASSAIRGMTF.

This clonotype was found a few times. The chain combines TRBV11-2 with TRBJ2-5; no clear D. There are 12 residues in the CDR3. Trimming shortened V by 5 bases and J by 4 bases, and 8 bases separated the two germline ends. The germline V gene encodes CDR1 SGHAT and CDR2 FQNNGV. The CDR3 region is CASSRVRETQYF. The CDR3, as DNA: TGTGCCAGCAGCAGGGTCCGAGAGACCCAGTACTTC.

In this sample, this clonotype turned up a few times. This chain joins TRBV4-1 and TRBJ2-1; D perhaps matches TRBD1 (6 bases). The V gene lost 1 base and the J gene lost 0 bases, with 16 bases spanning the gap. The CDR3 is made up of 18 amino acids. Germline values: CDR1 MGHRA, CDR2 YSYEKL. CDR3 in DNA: TGCGCCAGCAGCCAAGGGCTTACAGGGAAAGGCTCCTACAATGAGCAGTTCTTC. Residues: CASSQGLTGKGSYNEQFF.

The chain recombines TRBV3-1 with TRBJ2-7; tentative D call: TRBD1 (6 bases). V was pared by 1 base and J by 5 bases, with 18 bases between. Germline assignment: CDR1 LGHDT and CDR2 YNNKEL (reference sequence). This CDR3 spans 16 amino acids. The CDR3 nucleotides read TGTGCCAGCAGCCAAGTAATTAGACAGGTTGGACACGAGCAGTACTTC. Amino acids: CASSQVIRQVGHEQYF.

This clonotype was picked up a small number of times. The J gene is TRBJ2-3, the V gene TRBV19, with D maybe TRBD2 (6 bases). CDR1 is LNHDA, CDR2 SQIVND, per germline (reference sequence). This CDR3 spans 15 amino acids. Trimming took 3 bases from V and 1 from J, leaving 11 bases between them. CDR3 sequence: CASSIPLARTDTQYF. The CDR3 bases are TGTGCCAGTAGTATTCCTCTAGCGCGCACAGATACGCAGTATTTT.

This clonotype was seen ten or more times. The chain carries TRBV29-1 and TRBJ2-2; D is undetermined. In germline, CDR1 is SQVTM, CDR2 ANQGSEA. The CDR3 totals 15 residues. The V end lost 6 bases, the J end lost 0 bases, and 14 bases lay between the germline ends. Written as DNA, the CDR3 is TGCAGCGTCCAAGGGCCGTTCGCGAACACCGGGGAGCTGTTTTTT. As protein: CSVQGPFANTGELFF.

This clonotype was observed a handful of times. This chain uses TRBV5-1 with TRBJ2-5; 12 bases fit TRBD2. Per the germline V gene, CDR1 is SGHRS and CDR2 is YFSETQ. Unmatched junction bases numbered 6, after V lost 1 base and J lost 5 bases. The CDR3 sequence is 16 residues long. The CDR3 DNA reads TGCGCCAGCAGCTTGTTGCCTAGCGGGGGGGAGGAGACCCAGTACTTC. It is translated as CASSLLPSGGEETQYF.

The CDR3 protein is CATSREGWRFF. The CDR3 nucleotides are TGTGCCACCAGCAGAGAGGGATGGAGGTTCTTC. V gene TRBV15 combines with J gene TRBJ2-1, with D uncertain. Trimming removed 0 bases at V and 15 bases at J, with 9 bases between. This CDR3 comprises 11 residues. CDR1 LNHNV and CDR2 YYDKDF come from the germline V gene (reference sequence).

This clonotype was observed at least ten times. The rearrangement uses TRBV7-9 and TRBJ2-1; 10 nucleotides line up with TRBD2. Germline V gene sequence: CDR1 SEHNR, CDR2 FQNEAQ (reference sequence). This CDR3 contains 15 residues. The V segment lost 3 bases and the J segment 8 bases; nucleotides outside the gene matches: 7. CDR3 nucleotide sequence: TGTGCCAGCAGCTTGAAGCGGGGGGGCCTCGATGAGCAGTTCTTC. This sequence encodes CASSLKRGGLDEQFF.

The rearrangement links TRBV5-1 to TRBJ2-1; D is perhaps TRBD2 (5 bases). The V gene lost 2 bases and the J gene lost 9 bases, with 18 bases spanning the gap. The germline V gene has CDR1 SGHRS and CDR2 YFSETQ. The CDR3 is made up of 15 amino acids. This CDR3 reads CASSFPRSDRGEQFF. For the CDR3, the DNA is TGCGCCAGCAGCTTCCCGAGAAGCGACCGGGGTGAGCAGTTCTTC. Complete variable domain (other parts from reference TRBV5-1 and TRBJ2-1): KAGVTQTPRYLIKTRGQQVTLSCSPISGHRSVSWYQQTPGQGLQFLFEYFSETQRNKGNFPGRFSGRQFSNSRSEMNVSTLELGDSALYLCASSFPRSDRGEQFFGPGTRLTVL.

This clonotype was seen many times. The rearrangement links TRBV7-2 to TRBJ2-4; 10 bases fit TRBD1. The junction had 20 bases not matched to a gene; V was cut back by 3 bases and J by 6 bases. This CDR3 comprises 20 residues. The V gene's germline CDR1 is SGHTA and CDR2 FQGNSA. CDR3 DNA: TGTGCCAGCAGCTTGGCTACCGTCCTAGATATGGGACAGGGGAGAAACATTCAGTACTTC. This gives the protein CASSLATVLDMGQGRNIQYF.

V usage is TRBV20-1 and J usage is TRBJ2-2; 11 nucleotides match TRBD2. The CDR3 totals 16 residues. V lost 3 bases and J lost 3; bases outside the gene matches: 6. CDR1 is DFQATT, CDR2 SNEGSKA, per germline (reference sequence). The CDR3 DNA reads TGCAGTGCTAGTGGGGGACTAGCGGCCCACACCGGGGAGCTGTTTTTT. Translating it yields CSASGGLAAHTGELFF.

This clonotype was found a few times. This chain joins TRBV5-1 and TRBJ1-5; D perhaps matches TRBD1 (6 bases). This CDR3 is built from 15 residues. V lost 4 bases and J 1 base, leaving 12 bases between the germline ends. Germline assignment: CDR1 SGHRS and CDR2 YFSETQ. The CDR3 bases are TGCGCCAGCAGCCCTGTAGGGGGAAGCAATCAGCCCCAGCATTTT. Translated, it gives CASSPVGGSNQPQHF.

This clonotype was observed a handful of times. CDR3 in DNA: TGCAGTGCTGTTAGGGGATACGAGCAGTACTTC. Protein: CSAVRGYEQYF. The rearrangement joins TRBV20-1 to TRBJ2-7; possible D gene TRBD1, 5 bases. Trimming pared 5 bases from V and 4 bases from J, leaving 9 bases between. Germline CDR1 and CDR2: DFQATT and SNEGSKA (reference sequence). There are 11 residues in the CDR3.

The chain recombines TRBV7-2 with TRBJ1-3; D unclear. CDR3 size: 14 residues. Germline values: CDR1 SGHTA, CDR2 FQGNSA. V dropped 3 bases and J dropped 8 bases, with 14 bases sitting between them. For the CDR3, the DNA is TGTGCCAGCAGCTTGGCCCCAAGGCAAGACACCATATATTTT. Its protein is CASSLAPRQDTIYF.

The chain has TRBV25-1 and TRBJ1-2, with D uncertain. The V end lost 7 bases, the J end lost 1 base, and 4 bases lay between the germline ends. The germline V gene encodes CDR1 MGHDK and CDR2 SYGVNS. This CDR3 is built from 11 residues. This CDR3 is CASKYNYGYTF. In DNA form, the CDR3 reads TGTGCCAGCAAGTATAACTATGGCTACACCTTC.

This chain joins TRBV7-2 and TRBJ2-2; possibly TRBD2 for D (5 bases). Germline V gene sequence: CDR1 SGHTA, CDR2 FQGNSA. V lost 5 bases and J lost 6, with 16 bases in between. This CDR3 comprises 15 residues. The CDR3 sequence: CASSPLRGKAGELFF. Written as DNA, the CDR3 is TGTGCCAGCAGCCCGCTCCGGGGAAAGGCCGGGGAGCTGTTTTTT.

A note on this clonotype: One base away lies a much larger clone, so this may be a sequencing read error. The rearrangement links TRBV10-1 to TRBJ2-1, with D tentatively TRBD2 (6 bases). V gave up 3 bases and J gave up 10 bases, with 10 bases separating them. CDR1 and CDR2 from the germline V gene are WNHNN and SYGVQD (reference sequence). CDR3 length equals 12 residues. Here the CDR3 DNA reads TGCGCCAGCAGTGAATTCCGGGGGGAGCAGTTCTTC. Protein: CASSEFRGEQFF.

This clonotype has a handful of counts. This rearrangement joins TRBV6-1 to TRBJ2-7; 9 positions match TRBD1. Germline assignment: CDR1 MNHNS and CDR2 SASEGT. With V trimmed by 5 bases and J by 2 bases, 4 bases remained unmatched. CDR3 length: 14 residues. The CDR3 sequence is CASSTGTGTYEQYF. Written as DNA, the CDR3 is TGTGCCAGCAGTACCGGGACAGGGACCTACGAGCAGTACTTC.

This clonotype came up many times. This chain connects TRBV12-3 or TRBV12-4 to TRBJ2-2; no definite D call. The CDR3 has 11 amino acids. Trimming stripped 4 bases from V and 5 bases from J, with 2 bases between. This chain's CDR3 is CASSWTGELFF. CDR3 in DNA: TGTGCCAGCAGTTGGACCGGGGAGCTGTTTTTT.

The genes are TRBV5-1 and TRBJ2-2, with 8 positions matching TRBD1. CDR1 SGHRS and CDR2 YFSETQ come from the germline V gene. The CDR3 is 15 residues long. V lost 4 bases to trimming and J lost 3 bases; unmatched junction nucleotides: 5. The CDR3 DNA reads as TGCGCCAGCAGCGAGGACAGGGTGGACACCGGGGAGCTGTTTTTT. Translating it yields CASSEDRVDTGELFF.

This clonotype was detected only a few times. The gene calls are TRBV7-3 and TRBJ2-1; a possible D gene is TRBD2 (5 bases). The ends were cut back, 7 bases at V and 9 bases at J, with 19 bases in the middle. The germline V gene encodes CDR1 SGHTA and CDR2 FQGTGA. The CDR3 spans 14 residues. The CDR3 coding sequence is TGTGCCAGCACCCCGGGGAACCGGGCGTCTGAGCAGTTCTTC. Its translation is CASTPGNRASEQFF.

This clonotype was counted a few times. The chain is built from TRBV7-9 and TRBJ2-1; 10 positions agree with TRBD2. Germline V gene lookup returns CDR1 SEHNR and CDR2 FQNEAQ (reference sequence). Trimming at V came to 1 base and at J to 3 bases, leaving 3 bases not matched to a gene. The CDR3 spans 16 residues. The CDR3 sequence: CASSLGASGGYNEQFF. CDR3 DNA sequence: TGTGCCAGCAGCTTAGGGGCTAGCGGGGGCTACAATGAGCAGTTCTTC.

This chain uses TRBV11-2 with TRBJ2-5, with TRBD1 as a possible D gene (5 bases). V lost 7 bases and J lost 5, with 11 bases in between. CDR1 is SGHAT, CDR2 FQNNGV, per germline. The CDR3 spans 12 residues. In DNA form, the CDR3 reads TGTGCCAGCATCGGCAGGGATGAGACCCAGTACTTC. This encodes CASIGRDETQYF.

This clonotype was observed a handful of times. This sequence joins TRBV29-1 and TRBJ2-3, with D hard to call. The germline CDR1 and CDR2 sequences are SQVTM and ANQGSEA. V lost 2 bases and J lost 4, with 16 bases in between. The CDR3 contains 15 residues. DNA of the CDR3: TGCAGCGTTGAACGGCACCCGACTGTAGCAGATACGCAGTATTTT. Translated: CSVERHPTVADTQYF.

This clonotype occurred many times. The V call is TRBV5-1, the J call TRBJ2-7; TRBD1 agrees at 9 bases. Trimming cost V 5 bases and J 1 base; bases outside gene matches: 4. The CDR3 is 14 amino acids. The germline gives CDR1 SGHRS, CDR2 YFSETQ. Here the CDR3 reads CASSPGTGSYEQYF. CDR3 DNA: TGCGCCAGCAGTCCCGGGACAGGGTCCTACGAGCAGTACTTC.